A selection of T cell receptor beta chains follows, all from one sample in a study of Graves' ophthalmopathy and Graves' hyperthyroidism. TCRdb used MiXCR to reprocess the multiplex PCR reads, holding one entry per CDR3 protein. The sample lists roughly 400,000 distinct CDR3 sequences; 15% were seen once. Sequenced: peripheral blood. These receptors all come from a woman under 30 with stable Graves' hyperthyroidism. Both conserved end residues are part of each CDR3. Each record gives: D gene, clone size, CDR3 length, V gene, J gene, CDR3 DNA, CDR3 protein. A D gene is named only where the DNA matches it firmly. Where a row states a size, it is once, few, many or the class of an expanded clone; other rows omit it.

d_gene: -; abundance: many; len: 14; v_gene: TRBV27; j_gene: TRBJ1-1; CDR3nt: TGTGCCAGCAGGCGTTGGGGGGGGGACACTGAAGCTTTCTTT; CDR3aa: CASRRWGGDTEAFF
d_gene: -; abundance: many; len: 13; v_gene: TRBV19; j_gene: TRBJ2-2; CDR3nt: TGTGCCAGTAGTATCCTCGGCACCGGGGAGCTGTTTTTT; CDR3aa: CASSILGTGELFF
d_gene: TRBD1; abundance: many; len: 14; v_gene: TRBV7-8; j_gene: TRBJ2-7; CDR3nt: TGTGCCAGCAGCCATCGGGACAGGGTCGGGGAGCAGTACTTC; CDR3aa: CASSHRDRVGEQYF
d_gene: -; abundance: many; len: 15; v_gene: TRBV7-8; j_gene: TRBJ2-2; CDR3nt: TGTGCCAGCAGCTTGGATCGGGTACGGGCCGGGGAGCTGTTTTTT; CDR3aa: CASSLDRVRAGELFF
d_gene: -; abundance: -; len: 15; v_gene: TRBV12-5; j_gene: TRBJ2-7; CDR3nt: TGTGCTAGTGGTTTGGTATACGGCAAAACCTACGAGCAGTACTTC; CDR3aa: CASGLVYGKTYEQYF
d_gene: TRBD2; abundance: many; len: 15; v_gene: TRBV12-3/TRBV12-4; j_gene: TRBJ2-2; CDR3nt: TGTGCCAGCAGTTTATCGGGACTAGCTATCGGGGAGCTGTTTTTT; CDR3aa: CASSLSGLAIGELFF
d_gene: -; abundance: many; len: 13; v_gene: TRBV19; j_gene: TRBJ2-4; CDR3nt: TGTGCCAGTACTTTCCGGGACACTCAGATTCAGTACTTC; CDR3aa: CASTFRDTQIQYF
d_gene: -; abundance: many; len: 14; v_gene: TRBV12-5; j_gene: TRBJ2-7; CDR3nt: TGTGCTAGTGTCAACGGGGGTTTAGAATACGAGCAGTACTTC; CDR3aa: CASVNGGLEYEQYF
d_gene: TRBD1; abundance: many; len: 12; v_gene: TRBV11-2; j_gene: TRBJ1-1; CDR3nt: TGTGCCAGCAGCGGCGACAGGGCCGAAGCTTTCTTT; CDR3aa: CASSGDRAEAFF
d_gene: TRBD1; abundance: many; len: 16; v_gene: TRBV15; j_gene: TRBJ1-6; CDR3nt: TGTGCCACCAGCCGTGGGACAGGGGGCGTCAATTCACCCCTCCACTTT; CDR3aa: CATSRGTGGVNSPLHF
d_gene: TRBD1; abundance: -; len: 16; v_gene: TRBV6-1; j_gene: TRBJ1-1; CDR3nt: TGTGCCAGCCAACTCGAGAAGGGACAGGCGAACACTGAAGCTTTCTTT; CDR3aa: CASQLEKGQANTEAFF
d_gene: -; abundance: -; len: 13; v_gene: TRBV3-1; j_gene: TRBJ1-2; CDR3nt: TGTGCCAGCAGCCGGGACGGCCACTATGGCTACACCTTC; CDR3aa: CASSRDGHYGYTF
d_gene: -; abundance: many; len: 11; v_gene: TRBV2; j_gene: TRBJ1-2; CDR3nt: TGTGCCAGCAAAGAGGAGGCTGGCTACACCTTC; CDR3aa: CASKEEAGYTF
d_gene: TRBD2; abundance: many; len: 15; v_gene: TRBV20-1; j_gene: TRBJ2-5; CDR3nt: TGCAGTGCTAGAAAAGGACTAGCCGTCCAAGAGACCCAGTACTTC; CDR3aa: CSARKGLAVQETQYF
d_gene: TRBD1; abundance: few; len: 17; v_gene: TRBV2; j_gene: TRBJ2-5; CDR3nt: TGTGCCAGCAGTCGAACACAGGGGAAGGGTGGTCAAGAGACCCAGTACTTC; CDR3aa: CASSRTQGKGGQETQYF
d_gene: -; abundance: many; len: 13; v_gene: TRBV6-5; j_gene: TRBJ1-2; CDR3nt: TGTGCCAGCAGTTACGTCAGGGACTATGGCTACACCTTC; CDR3aa: CASSYVRDYGYTF
d_gene: -; abundance: many; len: 14; v_gene: TRBV12-3/TRBV12-4; j_gene: TRBJ2-5; CDR3nt: TGTGCCAGCAGAGATCAGGGCCTCCAAGAGACCCAGTACTTC; CDR3aa: CASRDQGLQETQYF
d_gene: TRBD1; abundance: many; len: 17; v_gene: TRBV7-2; j_gene: TRBJ1-2; CDR3nt: TGTGCCAGCAGCCAAACATTAGGCAGACAGGGCAACTATGGCTACACCTTC; CDR3aa: CASSQTLGRQGNYGYTF
d_gene: -; abundance: few; len: 14; v_gene: TRBV19; j_gene: TRBJ1-2; CDR3nt: TGTGCCAGTAGTATGGATGGGCGGATCTATGGCTACACCTTC; CDR3aa: CASSMDGRIYGYTF
d_gene: -; abundance: many; len: 15; v_gene: TRBV20-1; j_gene: TRBJ2-5; CDR3nt: TGCAGTGCTAGAGATTCCGGACATAACTCGGAGACCCAGTACTTC; CDR3aa: CSARDSGHNSETQYF
d_gene: -; abundance: many; len: 13; v_gene: TRBV12-3/TRBV12-4; j_gene: TRBJ1-2; CDR3nt: TGTGCCAGCAGTCCGACCGCCGACTATGGCTACACCTTC; CDR3aa: CASSPTADYGYTF
d_gene: -; abundance: many; len: 13; v_gene: TRBV12-5; j_gene: TRBJ1-2; CDR3nt: TGTGCTAGTGGTTTGTACAGGGTCCATGGCTACACCTTC; CDR3aa: CASGLYRVHGYTF
d_gene: -; abundance: many; len: 13; v_gene: TRBV7-3; j_gene: TRBJ1-1; CDR3nt: TGTGCCAGCAGCTTCCTGATGAACACTGAAGCTTTCTTT; CDR3aa: CASSFLMNTEAFF
d_gene: TRBD1; abundance: -; len: 15; v_gene: TRBV6-1; j_gene: TRBJ2-7; CDR3nt: TGTGCCAGCAGCCAATCCGGGACAGGGGAGTACGAGCAGTACTTC; CDR3aa: CASSQSGTGEYEQYF
d_gene: -; abundance: many; len: 14; v_gene: TRBV19; j_gene: TRBJ2-7; CDR3nt: TGTGCCAGTAGTAATACCGGGCTCTCCTACGAGCAGTACTTC; CDR3aa: CASSNTGLSYEQYF
d_gene: -; abundance: many; len: 15; v_gene: TRBV7-8; j_gene: TRBJ1-5; CDR3nt: TGTGCCAGCAGCTTGCACGACGGGGACAATCAGCCCCAGCATTTT; CDR3aa: CASSLHDGDNQPQHF
d_gene: -; abundance: many; len: 16; v_gene: TRBV12-3/TRBV12-4; j_gene: TRBJ2-6; CDR3nt: TGTGCCAGCAGTTTAGCGAGATCAAGTGGGGCCAACGTCCTGACTTTC; CDR3aa: CASSLARSSGANVLTF
d_gene: -; abundance: few; len: 12; v_gene: TRBV20-1; j_gene: TRBJ2-7; CDR3nt: TGCAGTGCTAGGGCCGGGGGTAACGAGCAGTACTTC; CDR3aa: CSARAGGNEQYF
d_gene: TRBD1; abundance: -; len: 15; v_gene: TRBV5-1; j_gene: TRBJ2-7; CDR3nt: TGCGCCAGCAGCTCGGGACAGGCACTCTCCTACGAGCAGTACTTC; CDR3aa: CASSSGQALSYEQYF
d_gene: -; abundance: many; len: 12; v_gene: TRBV20-1; j_gene: TRBJ1-5; CDR3nt: TGCAGTGCTAGAGTCTTGGATCAGCCCCAGCATTTT; CDR3aa: CSARVLDQPQHF
d_gene: -; abundance: many; len: 13; v_gene: TRBV6-1; j_gene: TRBJ1-2; CDR3nt: TGTGCCAGCAGTCCCACACTAGACTATGGCTACACCTTC; CDR3aa: CASSPTLDYGYTF
d_gene: -; abundance: few; len: 16; v_gene: TRBV20-1; j_gene: TRBJ1-2; CDR3nt: TGCAGTGCTAGAGATCTCGCGGAATCTAGGGACTATGGCTACACCTTC; CDR3aa: CSARDLAESRDYGYTF
d_gene: -; abundance: many; len: 15; v_gene: TRBV6-5; j_gene: TRBJ1-6; CDR3nt: TGTGCCAGCAGTTACTCATCAGGGGTAAATTCACCCCTCCACTTT; CDR3aa: CASSYSSGVNSPLHF
d_gene: -; abundance: -; len: 13; v_gene: TRBV6-2/TRBV6-3; j_gene: TRBJ1-5; CDR3nt: TGTGCCAGCTCTAGGACTTTGAATCAGCCCCAGCATTTT; CDR3aa: CASSRTLNQPQHF
d_gene: TRBD1; abundance: -; len: 15; v_gene: TRBV7-2; j_gene: TRBJ2-5; CDR3nt: TGTGCCAGCAGCCCTCGGACAGGGAAAAGAGAGACCCAGTACTTC; CDR3aa: CASSPRTGKRETQYF
d_gene: TRBD1; abundance: many; len: 16; v_gene: TRBV24-1; j_gene: TRBJ1-5; CDR3nt: TGTGCCACCAGTGATTCCGGACAGGGGAGGAATCAGCCCCAGCATTTT; CDR3aa: CATSDSGQGRNQPQHF
d_gene: -; abundance: many; len: 16; v_gene: TRBV7-2; j_gene: TRBJ1-6; CDR3nt: TGTGCCAGCAGCAGACAGAGGGAGCTCTATAATTCACCCCTCCACTTT; CDR3aa: CASSRQRELYNSPLHF
d_gene: -; abundance: few; len: 15; v_gene: TRBV18; j_gene: TRBJ1-3; CDR3nt: TGTGCCAGCTCACCCGGAAAGGGCTCTGGAAACACCATATATTTT; CDR3aa: CASSPGKGSGNTIYF
d_gene: -; abundance: many; len: 14; v_gene: TRBV6-6; j_gene: TRBJ1-1; CDR3nt: TGTGCCAGCAGTTACGGCAGGGCAGGGACTGAAGCTTTCTTT; CDR3aa: CASSYGRAGTEAFF
d_gene: -; abundance: many; len: 13; v_gene: TRBV19; j_gene: TRBJ1-5; CDR3nt: TGTGCCAGTAGTATCCAGGACAATCAGCCCCAGCATTTT; CDR3aa: CASSIQDNQPQHF
d_gene: TRBD2; abundance: many; len: 19; v_gene: TRBV12-3/TRBV12-4; j_gene: TRBJ2-5; CDR3nt: TGTGCCAGCAGTGGCAATCCTGGACTAGCGGGGGGCCACTTGGGGACCCAGTACTTC; CDR3aa: CASSGNPGLAGGHLGTQYF
d_gene: -; abundance: -; len: 15; v_gene: TRBV7-3; j_gene: TRBJ2-7; CDR3nt: TGTGCCAGCAACTTAACTGGGGCCGGGCCCCCGGAGCAGTACTTC; CDR3aa: CASNLTGAGPPEQYF
d_gene: -; abundance: many; len: 10; v_gene: TRBV2; j_gene: TRBJ2-7; CDR3nt: TGTGCCTCGGGTGGTGGACGGCAGTACTTC; CDR3aa: CASGGGRQYF
d_gene: TRBD2; abundance: few; len: 18; v_gene: TRBV20-1; j_gene: TRBJ2-6; CDR3nt: TGCAGTGCCAGCCCCGGAGCGGGACTGAGCTCTGGGGCCAACGTCCTGACTTTC; CDR3aa: CSASPGAGLSSGANVLTF
d_gene: -; abundance: -; len: 15; v_gene: TRBV6-1; j_gene: TRBJ2-7; CDR3nt: TGTGCCAGCAACCGAGGCGGGGAAGGAAACTACGAGCAGTACTTC; CDR3aa: CASNRGGEGNYEQYF
d_gene: -; abundance: many; len: 15; v_gene: TRBV11-2; j_gene: TRBJ2-7; CDR3nt: TGTGCCAGCAGCTTAGGGTTGGGGACGACCTACGAGCAGTACTTC; CDR3aa: CASSLGLGTTYEQYF
d_gene: TRBD1; abundance: many; len: 13; v_gene: TRBV12-3/TRBV12-4; j_gene: TRBJ2-5; CDR3nt: TGTGCCAGCAGCGACAGGGGGCAAGAGACCCAGTACTTC; CDR3aa: CASSDRGQETQYF
d_gene: TRBD1; abundance: many; len: 17; v_gene: TRBV24-1; j_gene: TRBJ2-2; CDR3nt: TGTGCCACCAGTGAGGGACAGGGGGCATCGAACACCGGGGAGCTGTTTTTT; CDR3aa: CATSEGQGASNTGELFF
d_gene: -; abundance: -; len: 17; v_gene: TRBV6-5; j_gene: TRBJ2-2; CDR3nt: TGTGCCAGCAGTTACTCAAAGACCCTAGGAGTCACCGGGAAGCTGTTTTTT; CDR3aa: CASSYSKTLGVTGKLFF
d_gene: -; abundance: many; len: 12; v_gene: TRBV29-1; j_gene: TRBJ2-5; CDR3nt: TGCAGCGGACAGGACAACCAAGAGACCCAGTACTTC; CDR3aa: CSGQDNQETQYF
d_gene: -; abundance: many; len: 14; v_gene: TRBV6-1; j_gene: TRBJ2-7; CDR3nt: TGTGCCAGCAGTGTAAGCGGGTCTGGCTACGAGCAGTACTTC; CDR3aa: CASSVSGSGYEQYF
d_gene: -; abundance: many; len: 12; v_gene: TRBV2; j_gene: TRBJ1-1; CDR3nt: TGTGCCAGCACCATAAGGTGGACTGAAGCTTTCTTT; CDR3aa: CASTIRWTEAFF
d_gene: -; abundance: -; len: 13; v_gene: TRBV29-1; j_gene: TRBJ2-7; CDR3nt: TGCAGCGTTGAATGGGACGTATCCTACGAGCAGTACTTC; CDR3aa: CSVEWDVSYEQYF
d_gene: -; abundance: many; len: 17; v_gene: TRBV12-3/TRBV12-4; j_gene: TRBJ1-6; CDR3nt: TGTGCCAGCAGGATCAGGGGCACGAGCTCCTATAATTCACCCCTCCACTTT; CDR3aa: CASRIRGTSSYNSPLHF
d_gene: -; abundance: -; len: 13; v_gene: TRBV6-5; j_gene: TRBJ1-1; CDR3nt: TGTGCCAGCAGTTGGGATCTAGGGACTGAAGCTTTCTTT; CDR3aa: CASSWDLGTEAFF
d_gene: -; abundance: many; len: 13; v_gene: TRBV6-1; j_gene: TRBJ1-3; CDR3nt: TGTGCCAGCAGGCAGGGGTTACTAAACACCATATATTTT; CDR3aa: CASRQGLLNTIYF
d_gene: -; abundance: many; len: 14; v_gene: TRBV13; j_gene: TRBJ2-7; CDR3nt: TGTGCCAGCGGCCTGAGGACAGATCGTAACGAGCAGTACTTC; CDR3aa: CASGLRTDRNEQYF
d_gene: -; abundance: -; len: 14; v_gene: TRBV9; j_gene: TRBJ1-1; CDR3nt: TGTGCCAGCAGCGTAGGCAGGGGGAACACTGAAGCTTTCTTT; CDR3aa: CASSVGRGNTEAFF
d_gene: -; abundance: many; len: 16; v_gene: TRBV7-2; j_gene: TRBJ1-1; CDR3nt: TGTGCCAGCAGCTTATTTTGGGGCCCCGCGGACACTGAAGCTTTCTTT; CDR3aa: CASSLFWGPADTEAFF